The 16 T cell receptor beta chains in this list originate from one sample, sequenced in a study of long-term antiretroviral therapy in people with HIV. At the survey level, the v3.0 immunoSEQ assay was run. The assay was immunoSEQ multiplex PCR, and TCRdb's table has in-frame clones only and misses some. The sample consists of about 25,000 clones, 82% of them appearing once. The sample consisted of unsorted PBMCs, taken 2.9 years after starting antiretroviral therapy. These receptors originate from a man aged 50-60 years with HIV.

The CDR3 loop reads CASSRPPGAFF. Written as DNA, the CDR3 is TGTGCCAGCAGTCGCCCGCCCGGAGCTTTCTTT. This chain joins TRBV2 and TRBJ1-1; D not resolved. This CDR3 is built from 11 residues. Germline-derived CDR1 and CDR2 are SNHLY and FYNNEI. V gave up 5 bases and J gave up 10 bases, with 11 bases separating them. The whole variable domain, remainder taken from reference TRBV2 and TRBJ1-1, is EPEVTQTPSHQVTQMGQEVILRCVPISNHLYFYWYRQILGQKVEFLVSFYNNEISEKSEIFDDQFSVERPDGSNFTLKIRSTKLEDSAMYFCASSRPPGAFFGQGTRLTVV.

The chain uses TRBV7-9 and TRBJ2-7; D is perhaps TRBD2 (6 bases). Between the trimmed V and J ends, which lost 5 bases and 6 bases, there was a span of 17 bases. Germline V gene lookup returns CDR1 SEHNR and CDR2 FQNEAQ (reference sequence). The CDR3 covers 14 residues. The CDR3 here is CASSPAGGGGEQYF. The CDR3 nucleotides are TGTGCCAGCAGCCCCGCCGGTGGGGGAGGCGAGCAGTACTTC.

The chain has TRBV28 and TRBJ1-2, with TRBD1 identical over 7 bases. From germline, CDR1 is MDHEN and CDR2 SYDVKM. Trimming cost V 6 bases and J 6 bases; bases outside gene matches: 7. This CDR3 has 13 residues. In nucleotides, the CDR3 is TGTGCCAGCAGCGTGACAGGGAAGGATGGCTACACCTTC. Amino acids: CASSVTGKDGYTF.

The V and J genes are TRBV19 and TRBJ1-5; tentative D call: TRBD1 (5 bases). Germline V gene lookup returns CDR1 LNHDA and CDR2 SQIVND (reference sequence). Trimming removed 6 bases from V and 7 bases from J, with 13 bases in between. CDR3 size: 13 residues. CDR3 region: CASRGRGGQPQHF. As DNA, the CDR3 is TGTGCCAGTAGAGGGAGGGGCGGGCAGCCCCAGCATTTT.

This clone was counted only a few times. The chain combines TRBV7-6 with TRBJ2-1; 9 bases agree with TRBD1. Germline V gene sequence: CDR1 SGHVS, CDR2 FNYEAQ. V lost 5 bases to trimming and J lost 7 bases; unmatched junction nucleotides: 6. This CDR3 has 14 amino acids. The CDR3 loop is CASSLGGQGNEQFF. The CDR3 DNA follows: TGTGCCAGCAGCCTAGGCGGACAGGGGAATGAGCAGTTCTTC.

The V gene is TRBV5-4, the J gene TRBJ2-3; D could derive from TRBD1 or TRBD2 (6 bases each). Trimming removed 5 bases from V and 4 bases from J, with 14 bases in between. Germline CDR1 and CDR2: SGHNT and YYREEE (reference sequence). CDR3 length: 14 amino acids. CDR3 DNA sequence: TGTGCCAGCAGGGGGGCTAGCGAGCCAGATACGCAGTATTTT. This codes for CASRGASEPDTQYF.

This clone turned up a few times. This chain links TRBV6-6 with TRBJ2-7; D unclear. Germline CDR1 reads MNHNY; CDR2 reads SVGAGI (reference sequence). V was shortened by 5 bases and J by 5 bases, with 7 bases between the two germline ends. This CDR3 is 11 amino acids long. CDR3 sequence: CASSPRNEQYF. DNA for the CDR3: TGTGCCAGCAGTCCAAGGAACGAGCAGTACTTC.

This chain connects TRBV5-1 to TRBJ2-3; TRBD2 might be the D (5 bases). V was clipped by 3 bases and J by 0 bases, with 14 bases between them. The V gene's germline CDR1 is SGHRS and CDR2 YFSETQ. This CDR3 has 16 amino acids. Written as DNA, the CDR3 is TGCGCCAGCAGCTCCGGCGGACTCACAAGCACAGATACGCAGTATTTT. Its protein product is CASSSGGLTSTDTQYF. The full variable domain, its missing parts supplied by reference TRBV5-1 and TRBJ2-3, is KAGVTQTPRYLIKTRGQQVTLSCSPISGHRSVSWYQQTPGQGLQFLFEYFSETQRNKGNFPGRFSGRQFSNSRSEMNVSTLELGDSALYLCASSSGGLTSTDTQYFGPGTRLTVL.

This clone was counted a few times. V is TRBV10-1 and J is TRBJ1-5; D unclear. CDR1 WNHNN and CDR2 SYGVQD come from the germline V gene (reference sequence). V lost 3 bases to trimming and J lost 4 bases, with 7 bases between them. This CDR3 has 13 residues. This CDR3 reads CASSEQPNQPQHF. In DNA form, the CDR3 reads TGCGCCAGCAGTGAACAGCCAAATCAGCCCCAGCATTTT.

The chain uses TRBV7-9 and TRBJ2-2; tentatively, D is TRBD1 or TRBD2 (5 bases each). V was clipped by 5 bases and J by 2 bases, with 9 bases between them. Germline CDR1 SEHNR, CDR2 FQNEAQ (reference sequence). The CDR3 extends over 14 amino acids. The CDR3 sequence is CASSRDGNTGELFF. The CDR3 DNA follows: TGTGCCAGCAGCCGGGACGGTAACACCGGGGAGCTGTTTTTT.

V usage is TRBV5-1 and J usage is TRBJ2-1, with no clear D. V was clipped by 4 bases and J by 0 bases, with 11 bases between them. CDR1 is SGHRS and CDR2 is YFSETQ in the germline V gene. The CDR3 covers 15 residues. Here the CDR3 reads CASSQETSSYNEQFF. DNA of the CDR3: TGCGCCAGCAGCCAGGAGACGAGCTCCTACAATGAGCAGTTCTTC. The variable domain in full, completed from reference TRBV5-1 and TRBJ2-1, reads KAGVTQTPRYLIKTRGQQVTLSCSPISGHRSVSWYQQTPGQGLQFLFEYFSETQRNKGNFPGRFSGRQFSNSRSEMNVSTLELGDSALYLCASSQETSSYNEQFFGPGTRLTVL.

The rearrangement uses TRBV4-3 and TRBJ2-5; D is uncertain. Looked up from germline, CDR1 is LGHNA and CDR2 is YSLEER. This CDR3 comprises 15 residues. With 0 bases removed from V and 2 bases from J, the gap between germline ends came to 10 bases. The CDR3: CASSQEATTQETQYF. The CDR3 nucleotides read TGCGCCAGCAGCCAAGAGGCGACAACACAAGAGACCCAGTACTTC.

This clone was seen a handful of times. DNA of the CDR3: TGTGCCAGCATACTAGAAGGCACCCTGGCTGGAAACACCATATATTTT. Translated, it gives CASILEGTLAGNTIYF. The rearrangement uses TRBV2 and TRBJ1-3; no definite D call. Germline V gene data show CDR1 as SNHLY and CDR2 as FYNNEI. V lost 7 bases and J 2 bases, leaving 18 bases between the germline ends. The CDR3 length is 16 residues.

J is TRBJ1-5 and V is TRBV28; 7 bases align to TRBD1. V gave up 5 bases and J gave up 2 bases; unmatched junction bases: 9. Germline CDR1 and CDR2: MDHEN and SYDVKM. The CDR3 covers 16 residues. This CDR3 is CASSRSRQGGNQPQHF. In nucleotides, the CDR3 is TGTGCCAGCAGTCGATCCAGACAGGGAGGCAATCAGCCCCAGCATTTT.

The chain couples TRBV10-2 to TRBJ2-2, with 11 bases matching TRBD2. The J segment lost 4 bases and the V segment lost 6 bases, leaving 1 base of the junction unmatched. The CDR3 runs 14 residues. Per germline, CDR1 WSHSY and CDR2 SAAADI. CDR3 residues: CASRTSGVTGELFF. CDR3 nucleotides: TGCGCCAGCAGGACTAGCGGGGTCACCGGGGAGCTGTTTTTT.

The chain has TRBV6-6 and TRBJ2-5; 9 bases map to TRBD2. The germline V gene encodes CDR1 MNHNY and CDR2 SVGAGI (reference sequence). The junction had 7 bases not matched to a gene; V was cut back by 4 bases and J by 1 base. CDR3 length: 16 amino acids. DNA for the CDR3: TGTGCCAGCAGTTCGGACTTAGCGGGGGCCCAAGAGACCCAGTACTTC. Translation: CASSSDLAGAQETQYF.